Sequencing of this T cell receptor beta chain was carried out in a study of cytomegalovirus exposure and HLA in healthy donors. Study-level results: In a later analysis, a missense DCLRE1C variant was linked to TCR beta V- and J-gene trimming. As a later analysis revealed, the rate of TCR association differed by HLA locus, with DRB1 most and HLA-C fewest. Whilst most TCR sequences proved rare, a subset of public TCRs occurred across many donors.

A note on this clone: The antigen remains undetermined.

This CDR3 is 14 amino acids long. Germline V gene lookup returns CDR1 SGHDT and CDR2 YYEEEE. Both 60 Vbeta primers and 13 Jbeta primers went into the PCR. Produced via immunoSEQ multiplex PCR; TCRdb's table is partial and in-frame only. The table has 80,000 or so clones, about 79% seen once. The sequence came from a woman aged 40 to 50 in good health and CMV-seronegative. The V call is TRBV5-6, the J call TRBJ2-5, with 8 bases lining up with TRBD2. The J call may be incorrect, as the DNA end agrees better with TRBJ2-7. Sequencing was done on a sample of PBMCs. Here the CDR3 reads CASSLTSGPREQYF. CDR3 DNA: TGTGCCAGCAGCTTGACTAGCGGACCTCGCGAGCAGTACTTC.